This entry is about one T cell receptor beta chain. Antigen specificity is unknown. V was clipped by 1 base and J by 1 base, with 6 bases between them. Germline-derived CDR1 and CDR2 are SEHNR and FQNEAQ (reference sequence). This CDR3 has 14 residues. The data were produced by immunoSEQ multiplex PCR, yet TCRdb's version contains in-frame clones alone and is incomplete. There are fewer than 110,000 clones in the sample; about 88% occur only once, and 16% lies in the top ten. This entry belongs to a study of T cell responses to AZD1222 COVID-19 vaccine. Study in general: Pooled samples include second doses given at about 4 or 12 weeks. Study-wide findings and caveats: The study reported that nearly half of spike-specific TCRs target unmutated variant regions.

The gene calls are TRBV7-9 and TRBJ2-3; D remains unclear. This TCR was sampled from an adult in good health. Sequenced material: peripheral blood, taken on day 0 of AZD1222 vaccination. CDR3 DNA: TGTGCCAGCAGCTTAGTTTGGGGCACAGATACGCAGTATTTT. It codes for CASSLVWGTDTQYF.